What follows describes a single T cell receptor beta chain. The entry originates in a study of control samples from healthy donors and cancer patients. Assay: immunoSEQ multiplex PCR; the TCRdb copy retains only in-frame clones and omits some. The repertoire consists of approximately 92,000 clones, with approximately 93% occurring once and the leading ten covering about 1.5%. The sequence derives from a woman in her twenties or thirties in good health. Material: blood.

The DNA for the CDR3 is TGCAGCGTTGAAGACACCGGACAGGGGGCGAGGGGCTACACCTTC. As protein: CSVEDTGQGARGYTF. The genes are TRBV29-1 and TRBJ1-2, with 11 positions matching TRBD1. The germline V gene encodes CDR1 SQVTM and CDR2 ANQGSEA. CDR3 length equals 15 residues. V lost 0 bases, J lost 8 bases, and 8 bases stayed unmatched. Using reference TRBV29-1 and TRBJ1-2 for the parts outside the CDR3, the full variable domain is SAVISQKPSRDICQRGTSLTIQCQVDSQVTMMFWYRQQPGQSLTLIATANQGSEATYESGFVIDKFPISRPNLTFSTLTVSNMSPEDSSIYLCSVEDTGQGARGYTFGSGTRLTVV.